A single sample is the source of the 19 T cell receptor beta chains below, sequenced in a study of T cell therapy after organ transplantation (dated by TCRdb to between 2018 and 2021). The time point label on this specimen signifies: before start of T cell therapy. The antigens for these receptors are not known. Library preparation used the immunoSEQ multiplex PCR assay. In its TCRdb copy, this immuneACCESS table keeps in-frame sequences only and misses some clones. Where compared with another copy, unresolved V genes explain less than half of these, and the others have no known cause. In all, the sample holds 45,000 to 50,000 clones, and 94% of those were seen once. The ten largest clonotypes hold around 3.1% of the sample. Sequenced material: CD8+ T cells from blood, taken before autologous CMV-specific T cell therapy. Receptors were obtained from a human patient who had received a solid organ transplant and had CMV disease.

The rearrangement joins TRBV19 to TRBJ1-3; D uncertain. The V gene lost 5 bases and the J gene lost 0 bases, with 17 bases spanning the gap. The length of the CDR3 is 17 residues. CDR1 is LNHDA, CDR2 SQIVND, per germline (reference sequence). The DNA of the CDR3 is TGTGCCAGTAGTGCCGTCCCCTACCCATCCTCTGGAAACACCATATATTTT. Its translation: CASSAVPYPSSGNTIYF.

V and J are TRBV30 and TRBJ1-4; D is undetermined. Trimming pared 5 bases from V and 0 bases from J, leaving 19 bases between. Germline loops: CDR1 GTSNPN, CDR2 SVGIG (reference sequence). The CDR3 is 17 residues long. CDR3: CAWGGGRSHATNEKLFF. The DNA for the CDR3 is TGTGCCTGGGGCGGTGGCAGGAGCCATGCAACTAATGAAAAACTGTTTTTT.

The rearrangement links TRBV6-5 to TRBJ1-1; D gene unclear. The CDR3 runs to 14 residues. V lost 5 bases and J 1 base, leaving 11 bases between the germline ends. The germline CDR1 and CDR2 sequences are MNHEY and SVGAGI. The CDR3 nucleotides read TGTGCCAGCAGTATCTTGGGCGGGAACACTGAAGCTTTCTTT. It codes for CASSILGGNTEAFF.

This clone was seen only once. The rearrangement joins TRBV10-2 to TRBJ2-5, with D perhaps TRBD1 or TRBD2 (5 bases each). Trimming cost V 4 bases and J 2 bases, with 11 bases left between them. This CDR3 is 14 amino acids long. Germline loops: CDR1 WSHSY, CDR2 SAAADI. CDR3 sequence (DNA): TGCGCCAGCAGTGTTTGGGGGATACAAGAGACCCAGTACTTC. It translates to CASSVWGIQETQYF.

This chain joins TRBV7-9 and TRBJ2-3, with 13 bases identical to TRBD2. Germline V gives CDR1 SEHNR, CDR2 FQNEAQ (reference sequence). V shed 5 bases, J shed 6 bases, and the junction held 8 bases outside the gene matches. This CDR3 has 16 residues. CDR3: CASSMTSGRLRDTQYF. CDR3 nucleotides: TGTGCCAGCAGCATGACTAGCGGGAGGTTAAGGGATACGCAGTATTTT.

As for this clone: This CDR3 is also generated by other DNA sequences in the sample. The genes are TRBV19 and TRBJ1-5, with D possibly TRBD1 on 6 matching bases. V was trimmed by 2 bases and J by 3 bases, leaving 8 bases between them. In germline, CDR1 is LNHDA, CDR2 SQIVND (reference sequence). CDR3 size: 14 residues. In DNA, the CDR3 is TGTGCCAGTAGTATACGGGACATCAATCAGCCCCAGCATTTT. Its translation is CASSIRDINQPQHF.

This clone was observed a few times. The chain employs TRBV7-8 and TRBJ2-1, with 9 bases lining up with TRBD2. The CDR3 is 16 amino acids. Germline V gene data show CDR1 as SGHVS and CDR2 as FQNEAQ. The ends lost 4 bases at V and 8 bases at J; junction bases unmatched: 12. DNA for the CDR3: TGTGCCAGCAGCTCCGCCGCGAGGGCGGGGGGGCATGAGCAGTTCTTC. Residues: CASSSAARAGGHEQFF.

CDR3 amino acids: CASSLTGGGGELFF. The DNA of the CDR3 is TGTGCCAGCAGTCTGACAGGGGGCGGCGGGGAGCTGTTTTTT. V usage is TRBV27 and J usage is TRBJ2-2; TRBD1 matches at 10 bases. This CDR3 is built from 14 residues. Germline values: CDR1 MNHEY, CDR2 SMNVEV (reference sequence). J lost 7 bases, V lost 5 bases, and 4 bases had no gene match.

This clone was counted a few times. DNA of the CDR3: TGCGCCAGCAGCCAAGTTTTCGGAAGCCGGAATACTGAAGCTTTCTTT. This sequence encodes CASSQVFGSRNTEAFF. V is TRBV4-1 and J is TRBJ1-1; D remains unclear. Germline assignment: CDR1 MGHRA and CDR2 YSYEKL. The CDR3 spans 16 residues. Trimming cost V 1 base and J 5 bases, with 17 bases left between them.

The V and J genes are TRBV19 and TRBJ1-6; a weak D match, TRBD1 (6 bases). Between the trimmed V and J ends, which lost 6 bases and 3 bases, there was a span of 18 bases. The CDR3 loop spans 17 amino acids. Germline V gene data show CDR1 as LNHDA and CDR2 as SQIVND (reference sequence). The CDR3 nucleotides are TGTGCCAGTAGAGATCCTACAGGGACGGGCTATAATTCACCCCTCCACTTT. Translation: CASRDPTGTGYNSPLHF.

This clone was seen only once. The rearrangement links TRBV6-5 to TRBJ1-5; D uncertain. Trimming left V 6 bases short and J 16 bases short, with 16 bases between. Germline V CDR1 and CDR2: MNHEY, SVGAGI. CDR3 length equals 11 residues. As DNA, the CDR3 is TGTGCCAGCAGCCCGGACGGCCGGCATCATTTT. Encoded protein: CASSPDGRHHF.

The chain couples TRBV29-1 to TRBJ1-2, with D possibly TRBD1 on 5 matching bases. This CDR3 comprises 13 residues. From germline, CDR1 is SQVTM and CDR2 ANQGSEA. V shed 4 bases and J shed 0 bases, with 9 bases lying between them. The CDR3 DNA follows: TGCAGCGTTGGCCAGGGTACTAACTATGGCTACACCTTC. It encodes CSVGQGTNYGYTF.

J is TRBJ1-1 and V is TRBV7-9; TRBD1 matches at 10 bases. The J segment lost 6 bases and the V segment lost 0 bases, leaving 4 bases of the junction unmatched. The CDR3 totals 15 residues. The germline gives CDR1 SEHNR, CDR2 FQNEAQ (reference sequence). The CDR3 region is CASSLATGGVSEAFF. CDR3 sequence (DNA): TGTGCCAGCAGCTTAGCGACAGGGGGCGTCTCTGAAGCTTTCTTT.

The chain carries TRBV7-3 and TRBJ2-3; D not certain. Germline V CDR1 and CDR2: SGHTA, FQGTGA. Trimming removed 4 bases from V and 3 bases from J, with 11 bases in between. This CDR3 is 14 amino acids long. The CDR3 nucleotides are TGTGCCAGCAGCTCCGGTGCCGGTACAGATACGCAGTATTTT. Protein sequence: CASSSGAGTDTQYF.

The chain employs TRBV5-1 and TRBJ2-1; the D gene is possibly TRBD2 (7 bases). V lost 0 bases, J lost 4 bases, and 11 bases lay in between. The CDR3 is 15 amino acids. CDR1 and CDR2 from the germline V gene are SGHRS and YFSETQ. Here the CDR3 DNA reads TGCGCCAGCAGCTTGGACGGGGGGCGTTACAATGAGCAGTTCTTC. It encodes CASSLDGGRYNEQFF.

The chain has TRBV13 and TRBJ1-1; D is uncertain. Trimming cost V 5 bases and J 3 bases, with 7 bases left between them. The CDR3 length is 12 residues. CDR1 is PRHDT, CDR2 FYEKMQ, per germline (reference sequence). This CDR3 is CASSLADTEAFF. In DNA form, the CDR3 reads TGTGCCAGCAGCCTGGCCGACACTGAAGCTTTCTTT.

The V and J genes are TRBV6-6 and TRBJ2-1; TRBD2 aligns across 9 bases. The CDR3 covers 15 residues. With V trimmed by 6 bases and J by 2 bases, 5 bases remained unmatched. Germline values: CDR1 MNHNY, CDR2 SVGAGI (reference sequence). In DNA form, the CDR3 reads TGTGCCAGCAGGCCCGGGACTAGCACCTACAATGAGCAGTTCTTC. It yields the protein CASRPGTSTYNEQFF.

The chain couples TRBV27 to TRBJ1-2, with D tentatively TRBD1 (6 bases). Germline CDR1 is MNHEY and CDR2 is SMNVEV (reference sequence). Trimming cost V 5 bases and J 2 bases, with 12 bases left between them. The CDR3 runs 14 residues. The CDR3 reads CASSPWGLNYGYTF. CDR3 in DNA: TGTGCCAGCAGTCCCTGGGGGCTGAACTATGGCTACACCTTC.

The chain uses TRBV15 and TRBJ1-3; D may be TRBD1 (5 bases). This CDR3 spans 18 amino acids. With 0 bases removed from V and 0 bases from J, the gap between germline ends came to 15 bases. Germline V gene data show CDR1 as LNHNV and CDR2 as YYDKDF (reference sequence). CDR3 amino acids: CATSRDRGGSYSGNTIYF. The CDR3, as DNA: TGTGCCACCAGCAGAGATAGGGGCGGCAGTTACTCTGGAAACACCATATATTTT. The full variable domain, its missing parts supplied by reference TRBV15 and TRBJ1-3, is DAMVIQNPRYQVTQFGKPVTLSCSQTLNHNVMYWYQQKSSQAPKLLFHYYDKDFNNEADTPDNFQSRRPNTSFCFLDIRSPGLGDTAMYLCATSRDRGGSYSGNTIYFGEGSWLTVV.